A single sample gave rise to the 25 T cell receptor beta chains below, sequenced in a study of shared clonotypes between healthy human individuals. Method: immunoSEQ multiplex PCR; TCRdb's copy keeps in-frame clones and lacks some. Of some 2,400,000 clones listed, 90% to 96% are singletons. Sequenced input: naive CD4+ T cells sorted from blood. Subset specified: CD45RA+ positively selected. These receptor sequences come from a man younger than 30 in good health.

The chain uses TRBV18 and TRBJ1-3; D ambiguous. Trimming took 1 base from V and 0 from J, leaving 7 bases between them. Germline assignment: CDR1 KGHSH and CDR2 LQKENI. CDR3 length: 15 residues. The CDR3 loop is CASSPRTNSGNTIYF. DNA of the CDR3: TGTGCCAGCTCACCACGGACCAACTCTGGAAACACCATATATTTT. Full variable domain (missing parts from reference TRBV18 and TRBJ1-3): NAGVMQNPRHLVRRRGQEARLRCSPMKGHSHVYWYRQLPEEGLKFMVYLQKENIIDESGMPKERFSAEFPKEGPSILRIQQVVRGDSAAYFCASSPRTNSGNTIYFGEGSWLTVV.

V and J are TRBV5-4 and TRBJ2-3; the match to TRBD1 covers 7 bases. The CDR3 consists of 14 residues. Germline CDR1 reads SGHNT; CDR2 reads YYREEE (reference sequence). The junction had 5 bases not matched to a gene; V was cut back by 3 bases and J by 4 bases. CDR3 sequence: CASSSIGQADTQYF. The DNA of the CDR3 is TGTGCCAGCAGCTCCATAGGACAGGCAGATACGCAGTATTTT.

This sequence joins TRBV25-1 and TRBJ2-5; perhaps TRBD1 as D (5 bases). The CDR3 covers 15 residues. The germline V gene has CDR1 MGHDK and CDR2 SYGVNS. Trimming removed 4 bases at V and 2 bases at J, with 14 bases between. CDR3: CASSAVRGTQETQYF. CDR3 bases: TGTGCCAGCAGTGCGGTAAGGGGTACACAAGAGACCCAGTACTTC.

The chain has TRBV10-1 and TRBJ2-2; D remains unclear. Germline-derived CDR1 and CDR2 are WNHNN and SYGVQD (reference sequence). This CDR3 contains 12 residues. Between the trimmed V and J ends, which lost 5 bases and 6 bases, there was a span of 7 bases. CDR3 sequence reads: CASSKGSGELFF. CDR3 nucleotides: TGCGCCAGCAGTAAGGGATCCGGGGAGCTGTTTTTT.

As to this clone: This same CDR3 is encoded by further DNA sequences in the sample. The chain uses TRBV11-2 and TRBJ2-7, with 9 bases identical to TRBD1. CDR1 SGHAT and CDR2 FQNNGV come from the germline V gene. V lost 3 bases and J lost 2; bases outside the gene matches: 5. This CDR3 comprises 15 residues. The DNA for the CDR3 is TGTGCCAGCAGCTTGGGACAGGGACTTACCTACGAGCAGTACTTC. Translated, it gives CASSLGQGLTYEQYF.

The sample holds a few counts of this clone. Other DNA sequences of this sample code for an identical CDR3. This chain joins TRBV7-9 and TRBJ2-1; D not certain. V was clipped by 1 base and J by 9 bases, with 7 bases between them. The CDR3 length is 12 residues. From germline, CDR1 is SEHNR and CDR2 FQNEAQ (reference sequence). The CDR3 sequence: CASSLEGGEQFF. In nucleotides, the CDR3 is TGTGCCAGCAGCTTAGAAGGTGGTGAGCAGTTCTTC.

The V gene is TRBV18, the J gene TRBJ1-1; the D is unclear. Germline lookup yields CDR1 KGHSH and CDR2 LQKENI. V lost 2 bases and J 6 bases, leaving 10 bases between the germline ends. CDR3 length equals 13 residues. CDR3 protein: CASSPAEGAEAFF. The CDR3 bases are TGTGCCAGCTCACCAGCGGAGGGAGCTGAAGCTTTCTTT.

About this clone: This sample includes further DNA sequences coding for the same CDR3. The gene calls are TRBV28 and TRBJ2-5; no reliable D call. CDR1 MDHEN and CDR2 SYDVKM come from the germline V gene. V was pared by 1 base and J by 5 bases, with 8 bases between. The CDR3 loop spans 13 amino acids. The CDR3 sequence: CASSLSGWETQYF. CDR3 nucleotide sequence: TGTGCCAGCAGTTTATCCGGGTGGGAGACCCAGTACTTC.

About this clone itself: Other DNA sequences in the sample encode the same CDR3. V gene TRBV9 combines with J gene TRBJ1-6; D is undetermined. In germline, CDR1 is SGDLS, CDR2 YYNGEE. There are 15 residues in the CDR3. Trimming took 0 bases from V and 5 from J, leaving 9 bases between them. CDR3 sequence: CASSVEGRNNSPLHF. The CDR3 DNA follows: TGTGCCAGCAGCGTAGAGGGCAGAAATAATTCACCCCTCCACTTT.

The chain carries TRBV7-9 and TRBJ1-4, with D hard to call. CDR3 length: 14 residues. V lost 3 bases to trimming and J lost 8 bases, with 13 bases between them. Germline loops: CDR1 SEHNR, CDR2 FQNEAQ (reference sequence). CDR3 DNA sequence: TGTGCCAGCAGCTTCGACATTATCAAGGAAAAACTGTTTTTT. It yields the protein CASSFDIIKEKLFF.

J is TRBJ2-1 and V is TRBV7-2, with 10 bases that match TRBD2. This CDR3 comprises 15 residues. Losses at the gene ends were 5 bases for V and 2 bases for J; bases not matched to a gene: 3. In germline, CDR1 is SGHTA, CDR2 FQGNSA. In DNA, the CDR3 is TGTGCCAGCAGCCCTAGCGGGGGTACCTACAATGAGCAGTTCTTC. Translation gives CASSPSGGTYNEQFF.

This sequence joins TRBV27 and TRBJ2-7; tentative D call: TRBD2 (5 bases). V lost 5 bases and J lost 5, with 19 bases in between. The CDR3 is 15 residues long. In germline, CDR1 is MNHEY, CDR2 SMNVEV (reference sequence). The CDR3 is CASSAPEAGRDEQYF. CDR3 in DNA: TGTGCCAGCAGTGCCCCGGAGGCGGGTAGGGACGAGCAGTACTTC.

The CDR3: CASRFGQGGELFF. In DNA form, the CDR3 reads TGTGCCAGCAGGTTTGGGCAGGGCGGGGAGCTGTTTTTT. The chain carries TRBV5-4 and TRBJ2-2, with a tentative D call TRBD1 (5 bases). CDR1 and CDR2 (germline): SGHNT, YYREEE (reference sequence). V lost 5 bases and J 7 bases, leaving 12 bases between the germline ends. The CDR3 spans 13 residues.

V usage is TRBV28 and J usage is TRBJ1-3; 7 positions agree with TRBD1. Germline values: CDR1 MDHEN, CDR2 SYDVKM. After removal of 8 bases from V and 0 bases from J, the junction contained 7 bases not matched to a gene. CDR3 length: 15 residues. CDR3 loop: CASGGTVSSGNTIYF. The CDR3 nucleotides are TGTGCCAGCGGTGGGACAGTTAGCTCTGGAAACACCATATATTTT.

The rearrangement links TRBV6-5 to TRBJ1-2, with 7 bases matching TRBD1. The CDR3 is made up of 15 amino acids. The J segment lost 5 bases and the V segment lost 6 bases, leaving 12 bases of the junction unmatched. CDR1 MNHEY and CDR2 SVGAGI come from the germline V gene. DNA for the CDR3: TGTGCCAGCAGCCAAACCTCGACAGGGATTTATGGCTACACCTTC. Amino acids: CASSQTSTGIYGYTF.

This chain uses TRBV10-3 with TRBJ2-3; TRBD2 matches 7 bases. CDR1 is ENHRY and CDR2 is SYGVKD in the germline V gene. Unmatched junction bases numbered 12, after V lost 6 bases and J lost 9 bases. The CDR3 totals 14 residues. DNA for the CDR3: TGTGCCATCAGAGACTTCCGGGACTATATAACGCAGTATTTT. As protein: CAIRDFRDYITQYF.

The CDR3 region has the DNA TGCGCCAGCAGCCCTAGAATGGACTACCAAGAGACCCAGTACTTC. It encodes CASSPRMDYQETQYF. The rearrangement links TRBV5-1 to TRBJ2-5; D possibly corresponds to TRBD2 (5 bases). This CDR3 has 15 residues. V shed 4 bases and J shed 0 bases, with 13 bases lying between them. From germline, CDR1 is SGHRS and CDR2 YFSETQ.

This chain connects TRBV6-1 to TRBJ2-7; D not resolved. The germline gives CDR1 MNHNS, CDR2 SASEGT. V gave up 1 base and J gave up 3 bases, with 16 bases separating them. The CDR3 is 16 amino acids. DNA for the CDR3: TGTGCCAGCAGTGAAGTAGGAAAACCGCCGAACTACGAGCAGTACTTC. Translation gives CASSEVGKPPNYEQYF.

This sequence joins TRBV7-9 and TRBJ2-5; 7 bases fit TRBD2. This CDR3 has 16 amino acids. J lost 2 bases, V lost 3 bases, and 9 bases had no gene match. Germline lookup yields CDR1 SEHNR and CDR2 FQNEAQ (reference sequence). CDR3 protein: CASSFAPGGKQETQYF. CDR3 nucleotide sequence: TGTGCCAGCAGCTTCGCGCCCGGGGGGAAACAAGAGACCCAGTACTTC.

V is TRBV7-2 and J is TRBJ2-4; maybe TRBD1 (6 bases). There are 12 residues in the CDR3. The germline gives CDR1 SGHTA, CDR2 FQGNSA. The germline V and J ends were trimmed by 3 bases and 10 bases, with 10 bases remaining between them. The CDR3, as DNA: TGTGCCAGCAGCTTGACGAGGGGGATTCAGTACTTC. Protein: CASSLTRGIQYF.

The chain combines TRBV19 with TRBJ1-1; no clear D gene. The CDR3 has 14 residues. The germline V gene encodes CDR1 LNHDA and CDR2 SQIVND (reference sequence). Trimming took 1 base from V and 6 from J, leaving 12 bases between them. The CDR3 is CASSIGRPGSEAFF. The CDR3 DNA reads TGTGCCAGTAGTATAGGTAGACCCGGCTCTGAAGCTTTCTTT.

The genes are TRBV6-5 and TRBJ2-3; D may correspond to TRBD1 or TRBD2 (8 bases each). Germline assignment: CDR1 MNHEY and CDR2 SVGAGI. CDR3 size: 13 residues. The DNA for the CDR3 is TGTGGGACAGGGCGGGGGGTAACAGATACGCAGTATTTT. This codes for CGTGRGVTDTQYF.

The chain joins TRBV2 to TRBJ2-5; a possible D gene is TRBD1 (6 bases). V lost 6 bases and J lost 4, with 12 bases in between. The CDR3 spans 13 residues. From germline, CDR1 is SNHLY and CDR2 FYNNEI. CDR3 loop: CASSATGLETQYF. CDR3 bases: TGTGCCAGCAGCGCAACAGGGTTAGAGACCCAGTACTTC.

The chain employs TRBV18 and TRBJ2-1; no clear D. The CDR3 spans 12 residues. V was cut by 2 bases and J by 4 bases, with 3 bases left in between. In germline, CDR1 is KGHSH, CDR2 LQKENI. CDR3 DNA: TGTGCCAGCTCACCAATATACAATGAGCAGTTCTTC. It yields the protein CASSPIYNEQFF.

A word on this clone: In the same sample, other DNA sequences code for this CDR3. The V gene is TRBV2, the J gene TRBJ2-1; D is unresolved. Per germline, CDR1 SNHLY and CDR2 FYNNEI. V lost 6 bases and J lost 3, with 9 bases in between. The CDR3 is 13 residues long. CDR3 residues: CASSAFGYNEQFF. The DNA of the CDR3 is TGTGCCAGCAGCGCCTTTGGCTACAATGAGCAGTTCTTC.